What follows are 8 T cell receptor beta chains derived from one specimen sequenced in a study of blood T cell repertoires in COVID-19. Measured with immunoSEQ multiplex PCR; TCRdb has only the in-frame clones, and not every one. The sample shows under 450,000 clones, roughly 77% of them seen only once. The specimen was peripheral blood. The receptors here all came from a human donor with acute or convalescent COVID-19. The donor label of this sample is uncertain.

V gene TRBV19 combines with J gene TRBJ1-2, with a tentative D call TRBD1 (5 bases). From germline, CDR1 is LNHDA and CDR2 SQIVND (reference sequence). Trimming took 7 bases from V and 1 from J, leaving 22 bases between them. CDR3 length: 17 amino acids. This chain's CDR3 is CASNSLGGGGSNYGYTF. CDR3 coding DNA: TGTGCCAGTAACTCACTCGGGGGAGGTGGCAGTAACTATGGCTACACCTTC.

The genes are TRBV14 and TRBJ1-1; TRBD1 matches at 10 bases. After removal of 3 bases from V and 4 bases from J, the junction contained 5 bases not matched to a gene. This CDR3 comprises 15 residues. Germline V gene lookup returns CDR1 SGHDN and CDR2 FVKESK. DNA of the CDR3: TGTGCCAGCAGCCATTTGGACAGGGGGGGCACTGAAGCTTTCTTT. Translation gives CASSHLDRGGTEAFF.

This clone was counted between two and nine times. V is TRBV6-2 or TRBV6-3 and J is TRBJ2-7; D not resolved. The germline V and J ends were trimmed by 6 bases and 5 bases, with 17 bases remaining between them. CDR3 length: 14 amino acids. Germline loops: CDR1 MNHEY, CDR2 SVGEGT. This CDR3 is CASRPHSASNEQYF. As DNA, the CDR3 is TGTGCCAGCAGGCCTCACAGTGCTTCTAACGAGCAGTACTTC.

This clone was detected many times. The V gene is TRBV2, the J gene TRBJ1-3; no reliable D call. Germline CDR1 is SNHLY and CDR2 is FYNNEI. V was clipped by 3 bases and J by 3 bases, with 9 bases between them. This CDR3 spans 14 amino acids. CDR3 sequence reads: CASSDIGSGNTIYF. In DNA, the CDR3 is TGTGCCAGCAGTGACATCGGTAGTGGAAACACCATATATTTT.

V is TRBV19 and J is TRBJ2-4; 8 nucleotides agree with TRBD1. The CDR3 is made up of 13 amino acids. Germline values: CDR1 LNHDA, CDR2 SQIVND (reference sequence). V was pared by 5 bases and J by 10 bases, with 7 bases of the junction left unmatched. CDR3 bases: TGTGCCAGTAGTTTAGGACAGGGTACTATTCAGTACTTC. It codes for CASSLGQGTIQYF.

This chain connects TRBV7-8 to TRBJ1-2; TRBD1 might be the D (5 bases). The ends were cut back, 0 bases at V and 4 bases at J, with 9 bases in the middle. This CDR3 is 14 amino acids long. Germline V gene sequence: CDR1 SGHVS, CDR2 FQNEAQ. Here the CDR3 reads CASSLARGSYGYTF. The CDR3 bases are TGTGCCAGCAGCTTAGCGCGGGGGAGCTATGGCTACACCTTC.

The chain employs TRBV5-5 and TRBJ1-5; possibly TRBD1 for D (5 bases). CDR3 length: 16 amino acids. Germline V CDR1 and CDR2: SGHKS, YYEKEE (reference sequence). Between the trimmed V and J ends, which lost 6 bases and 4 bases, there was a span of 20 bases. The CDR3 sequence: CASIWGRGGWNQPQHF. Written as DNA, the CDR3 is TGTGCCAGCATTTGGGGGAGGGGAGGGTGGAATCAGCCCCAGCATTTT. Looking up the rest from reference TRBV5-5 and TRBJ1-5 gives the full variable domain: DAGVTQSPTHLIKTRGQQVTLRCSPISGHKSVSWYQQVLGQGPQFIFQYYEKEERGRGNFPDRFSARQFPNYSSELNVNALLLGDSALYLCASIWGRGGWNQPQHFGDGTRLSIL.

The genes are TRBV10-2 and TRBJ1-1; TRBD1 aligns across 9 bases. Per the germline V gene, CDR1 is WSHSY and CDR2 is SAAADI. The CDR3 sequence is 15 residues long. The trim removed 7 bases at V and 0 bases at J, leaving 6 bases unmatched. Written as DNA, the CDR3 is TGCGCCAGCAATTACAGGGGGCTATTGAACACTGAAGCTTTCTTT. Translated: CASNYRGLLNTEAFF.